Presented here are 20 T cell receptor beta chains from one specimen sequenced in a study of blood T cell repertoires in COVID-19. Generated by immunoSEQ multiplex PCR, the TCRdb table keeps only in-frame clones and is missing some. Counted here are tens of thousands of clones, about four fifths occurring once; the ten biggest clones make up around 5%. Sample: peripheral blood. These receptors all come from a man at least 80 years old with COVID-19, enrolled during active disease.

The chain recombines TRBV5-1 with TRBJ2-5; D is undetermined. The germline V and J ends were trimmed by 0 bases and 1 base, with 7 bases remaining between them. There are 14 residues in the CDR3. The V gene's germline CDR1 is SGHRS and CDR2 YFSETQ. The CDR3 sequence is CASSLGQAQETQYF. In nucleotides, the CDR3 is TGCGCCAGCAGCTTGGGGCAGGCCCAAGAGACCCAGTACTTC.

This clone has a handful of counts. The J gene is TRBJ1-6, the V gene TRBV7-3; 7 bases are a match to TRBD1. Germline CDR1 SGHTA, CDR2 FQGTGA. The CDR3 runs to 14 residues. V trimming: 6 bases; J trimming: 10 bases; junction bases outside the gene matches: 9. The CDR3: CASSSTGARSPLHF. For the CDR3, the DNA is TGTGCCAGCAGTTCTACAGGGGCTAGGTCACCCCTCCACTTT.

The rearrangement joins TRBV7-9 to TRBJ2-7, with TRBD2 as a possible D gene (5 bases). The ends were cut back, 5 bases at V and 1 base at J, with 18 bases in the middle. The CDR3 runs 16 residues. Per the germline V gene, CDR1 is SEHNR and CDR2 is FQNEAQ (reference sequence). DNA for the CDR3: TGTGCCAGCAGCCCGACATCGGGGTCCGCATCCTACGAGCAGTACTTC. It codes for CASSPTSGSASYEQYF.

The chain employs TRBV6-2 or TRBV6-3 and TRBJ1-1, with 9 bases identical to TRBD1. V was clipped by 5 bases and J by 7 bases; unmatched bases: 2. The CDR3 is 12 amino acids. Germline CDR1 MNHEY, CDR2 SVGEGT. The CDR3, as DNA: TGTGCCAGCAGTGAGGACAGGGGTGAAGCTTTCTTT. It is translated as CASSEDRGEAFF.

CDR3 sequence: CASSQESLWEGYGYTF. The DNA of the CDR3 is TGCGCCAGCAGCCAAGAATCTCTCTGGGAGGGCTATGGCTACACCTTC. The chain uses TRBV4-1 and TRBJ1-2, with D uncertain. The V and J ends lost 0 bases and 4 bases respectively, with 15 bases between them. The CDR3 loop spans 16 amino acids. The germline gives CDR1 MGHRA, CDR2 YSYEKL.

V usage is TRBV5-1 and J usage is TRBJ2-7, with D possibly being TRBD2 (6 bases). V was trimmed by 4 bases and J by 2 bases, leaving 22 bases between them. Germline loops: CDR1 SGHRS, CDR2 YFSETQ. The CDR3 loop spans 17 amino acids. CDR3 in DNA: TGCGCCAGCAGCCCAAGGACTACGACCAAGCCAACCTACGAGCAGTACTTC. Protein product: CASSPRTTTKPTYEQYF.

The genes are TRBV19 and TRBJ1-1, with D possibly matching TRBD1 (6 bases). V lost 5 bases and J 0 bases, leaving 10 bases between the germline ends. The CDR3 consists of 14 residues. The germline V gene encodes CDR1 LNHDA and CDR2 SQIVND (reference sequence). The CDR3 coding sequence is TGTGCCAGTAGTCGCAGGGGAATGAACACTGAAGCTTTCTTT. Amino acid sequence: CASSRRGMNTEAFF.

This rearrangement joins TRBV5-4 to TRBJ1-2, with 7 bases matching TRBD1. In germline, CDR1 is SGHNT, CDR2 YYREEE (reference sequence). Trimming at V came to 4 bases and at J to 7 bases, leaving 7 bases not matched to a gene. The CDR3 spans 13 residues. The CDR3 here is CASSSGQVPGYTF. CDR3 coding DNA: TGTGCCAGCAGCAGCGGACAGGTTCCTGGCTACACCTTC.

V usage is TRBV19 and J usage is TRBJ2-1, with 8 bases identical to TRBD2. From germline, CDR1 is LNHDA and CDR2 SQIVND (reference sequence). The CDR3 extends over 14 amino acids. V shed 5 bases, J shed 9 bases, and the junction held 9 bases outside the gene matches. CDR3 DNA: TGTGCCAGTAGTTCTCAAGCGGGAGTCTCTGAGCAGTTCTTC. This codes for CASSSQAGVSEQFF. Filled out from reference TRBV19 and TRBJ2-1, the complete variable domain reads DGGITQSPKYLFRKEGQNVTLSCEQNLNHDAMYWYRQDPGQGLRLIYYSQIVNDFQKGDIAEGYSVSREKKESFPLTVTSAQKNPTAFYLCASSSQAGVSEQFFGPGTRLTVL.

The chain is built from TRBV6-5 and TRBJ1-2; 9 bases fit TRBD1. The germline V gene encodes CDR1 MNHEY and CDR2 SVGAGI. J lost 0 bases, V lost 8 bases, and 4 bases had no gene match. The CDR3 has 14 residues. Here the CDR3 reads CASGQGRSNYGYTF. The CDR3 DNA is TGTGCCAGCGGACAGGGGCGGTCTAACTATGGCTACACCTTC.

The CDR3 nucleotides are TGTGCCAGCAGCGTTGGGATACTAGCGGGAGGCGGAGAGACCCAGTACTTC. Translation gives CASSVGILAGGGETQYF. The J gene is TRBJ2-5, the V gene TRBV9; 12 bases align to TRBD2. The CDR3 spans 17 residues. Trimming at V came to 2 bases and at J to 4 bases, leaving 9 bases not matched to a gene. Germline CDR1 SGDLS, CDR2 YYNGEE.

The chain carries TRBV4-1 and TRBJ2-7, with TRBD2 matching over 7 bases. V shed 1 base and J 0 bases; nucleotides not matched to a gene: 9. The CDR3 length is 17 residues. CDR1 and CDR2 from the germline V gene are MGHRA and YSYEKL. This CDR3 reads CASSQVRPGLSSYEQYF. CDR3 sequence (DNA): TGCGCCAGCAGCCAAGTTCGTCCGGGACTAAGCTCCTACGAGCAGTACTTC.

This rearrangement joins TRBV5-4 to TRBJ2-3, with D possibly being TRBD2 (5 bases). Germline V gene data show CDR1 as SGHNT and CDR2 as YYREEE (reference sequence). Trimming took 1 base from V and 4 from J, leaving 7 bases between them. This CDR3 is 13 amino acids long. CDR3 amino acids: CASSLFSADTQYF. The CDR3 DNA reads TGTGCCAGCAGCTTGTTTAGCGCAGATACGCAGTATTTT.

The chain recombines TRBV5-6 with TRBJ2-5; possibly TRBD1 for D (6 bases). Germline-derived CDR1 and CDR2 are SGHDT and YYEEEE. V was cut by 0 bases and J by 5 bases, with 14 bases left in between. The CDR3 totals 15 residues. The CDR3 DNA is TGTGCCAGCAGCTTGGCCGGTAAGAGGGGGGAGACCCAGTACTTC. It yields the protein CASSLAGKRGETQYF.

The chain joins TRBV28 to TRBJ1-4, with D maybe TRBD1 (6 bases). Trimming stripped 4 bases from V and 1 base from J, with 19 bases between. This CDR3 is built from 18 residues. Germline lookup yields CDR1 MDHEN and CDR2 SYDVKM. The CDR3 region is CASSSTGSDFVTNEKLFF. CDR3 in DNA: TGTGCCAGCAGTTCCACAGGGAGTGATTTTGTAACTAATGAAAAACTGTTTTTT.

The V and J genes are TRBV7-2 and TRBJ1-4, with D unclear. Looked up from germline, CDR1 is SGHTA and CDR2 is FQGNSA. V was shortened by 1 base and J by 8 bases, with 8 bases between the two germline ends. CDR3 size: 13 residues. CDR3 sequence: CASSLVRAEKLFF. In nucleotides, the CDR3 is TGTGCCAGCAGCTTAGTCCGAGCAGAAAAACTGTTTTTT.

The sample holds one count of this clone. The CDR3 protein is CASSRKGTVSTDTQYF. Written as DNA, the CDR3 is TGTGCCAGCAGCCGCAAAGGGACAGTCAGCACAGATACGCAGTATTTT. The chain combines TRBV3-1 (or the pseudogene TRBV3-2) with TRBJ2-3; 7 nucleotides agree with TRBD1. CDR1 and CDR2 (germline): LGHDT, YNNKEL (reference sequence). The J segment lost 0 bases and the V segment lost 4 bases, leaving 7 bases of the junction unmatched. This CDR3 has 16 amino acids.

The chain links TRBV11-2 to TRBJ2-5, with TRBD1 identical over 10 bases. CDR1 SGHAT and CDR2 FQNNGV come from the germline V gene. V gave up 5 bases and J gave up 6 bases; unmatched junction bases: 9. This CDR3 has 15 residues. The CDR3 DNA reads TGTGCCAGCAGCGCCTTGGGACAGGGGTGGCAGACCCAGTACTTC. Translating it yields CASSALGQGWQTQYF.

CDR3 sequence (DNA): TGTGCCAGCAGCCTATCGCGGCAGACTATCAACTATGGCTACACCTTC. Its translation: CASSLSRQTINYGYTF. The genes are TRBV5-5 and TRBJ1-2; no reliable D call. This CDR3 has 16 amino acids. V lost 4 bases, J lost 2 bases, and 18 bases lay in between. Germline V gives CDR1 SGHKS, CDR2 YYEKEE (reference sequence).

The CDR3, as DNA: TGTGCCAGCACCATAAGTAGGGGGACCAATCAGCCCCAGCATTTT. Its protein is CASTISRGTNQPQHF. The chain recombines TRBV6-5 with TRBJ1-5, with D perhaps matching TRBD1 (6 bases). Germline V gives CDR1 MNHEY, CDR2 SVGAGI. V was cut by 7 bases and J by 3 bases, with 16 bases left in between. There are 15 residues in the CDR3.